The following is a T cell receptor (beta chain) sequence with its context. Its target is not known. The entry originates in a study of T cell repertoires in cytomegalovirus infection. Study in general: Selected CMV epitopes included recently identified HLA-C-restricted ones as well as well-studied HLA-B-restricted ones. Matching HLA type and CMV infection were both indicated by public TCR beta signatures.

One entry per CDR3 protein results from TCRdb running MiXCR on the reads. The repertoire holds approximately 120,000 distinct CDR3 sequences, with around 32% as singletons. The source was CD8+ T cells from cultured PBMCs, collected from culture after CMV antigen stimulation. The TCR originated in a human donor in good health (CMV status not recorded). Some clones in this sample may be carry-over from other donors' samples.

DNA of the CDR3: TGTGCCAGCAGCGAGGACGCCCTCCTACTCAATGAGCAGTTCTTC. This codes for CASSEDALLLNEQFF. J is TRBJ2-1 and V is TRBV7-8; D unresolved. This CDR3 is 15 amino acids long. V gave up 5 bases and J gave up 6 bases, with 17 bases separating them. The germline V gene has CDR1 SGHVS and CDR2 FQNEAQ.